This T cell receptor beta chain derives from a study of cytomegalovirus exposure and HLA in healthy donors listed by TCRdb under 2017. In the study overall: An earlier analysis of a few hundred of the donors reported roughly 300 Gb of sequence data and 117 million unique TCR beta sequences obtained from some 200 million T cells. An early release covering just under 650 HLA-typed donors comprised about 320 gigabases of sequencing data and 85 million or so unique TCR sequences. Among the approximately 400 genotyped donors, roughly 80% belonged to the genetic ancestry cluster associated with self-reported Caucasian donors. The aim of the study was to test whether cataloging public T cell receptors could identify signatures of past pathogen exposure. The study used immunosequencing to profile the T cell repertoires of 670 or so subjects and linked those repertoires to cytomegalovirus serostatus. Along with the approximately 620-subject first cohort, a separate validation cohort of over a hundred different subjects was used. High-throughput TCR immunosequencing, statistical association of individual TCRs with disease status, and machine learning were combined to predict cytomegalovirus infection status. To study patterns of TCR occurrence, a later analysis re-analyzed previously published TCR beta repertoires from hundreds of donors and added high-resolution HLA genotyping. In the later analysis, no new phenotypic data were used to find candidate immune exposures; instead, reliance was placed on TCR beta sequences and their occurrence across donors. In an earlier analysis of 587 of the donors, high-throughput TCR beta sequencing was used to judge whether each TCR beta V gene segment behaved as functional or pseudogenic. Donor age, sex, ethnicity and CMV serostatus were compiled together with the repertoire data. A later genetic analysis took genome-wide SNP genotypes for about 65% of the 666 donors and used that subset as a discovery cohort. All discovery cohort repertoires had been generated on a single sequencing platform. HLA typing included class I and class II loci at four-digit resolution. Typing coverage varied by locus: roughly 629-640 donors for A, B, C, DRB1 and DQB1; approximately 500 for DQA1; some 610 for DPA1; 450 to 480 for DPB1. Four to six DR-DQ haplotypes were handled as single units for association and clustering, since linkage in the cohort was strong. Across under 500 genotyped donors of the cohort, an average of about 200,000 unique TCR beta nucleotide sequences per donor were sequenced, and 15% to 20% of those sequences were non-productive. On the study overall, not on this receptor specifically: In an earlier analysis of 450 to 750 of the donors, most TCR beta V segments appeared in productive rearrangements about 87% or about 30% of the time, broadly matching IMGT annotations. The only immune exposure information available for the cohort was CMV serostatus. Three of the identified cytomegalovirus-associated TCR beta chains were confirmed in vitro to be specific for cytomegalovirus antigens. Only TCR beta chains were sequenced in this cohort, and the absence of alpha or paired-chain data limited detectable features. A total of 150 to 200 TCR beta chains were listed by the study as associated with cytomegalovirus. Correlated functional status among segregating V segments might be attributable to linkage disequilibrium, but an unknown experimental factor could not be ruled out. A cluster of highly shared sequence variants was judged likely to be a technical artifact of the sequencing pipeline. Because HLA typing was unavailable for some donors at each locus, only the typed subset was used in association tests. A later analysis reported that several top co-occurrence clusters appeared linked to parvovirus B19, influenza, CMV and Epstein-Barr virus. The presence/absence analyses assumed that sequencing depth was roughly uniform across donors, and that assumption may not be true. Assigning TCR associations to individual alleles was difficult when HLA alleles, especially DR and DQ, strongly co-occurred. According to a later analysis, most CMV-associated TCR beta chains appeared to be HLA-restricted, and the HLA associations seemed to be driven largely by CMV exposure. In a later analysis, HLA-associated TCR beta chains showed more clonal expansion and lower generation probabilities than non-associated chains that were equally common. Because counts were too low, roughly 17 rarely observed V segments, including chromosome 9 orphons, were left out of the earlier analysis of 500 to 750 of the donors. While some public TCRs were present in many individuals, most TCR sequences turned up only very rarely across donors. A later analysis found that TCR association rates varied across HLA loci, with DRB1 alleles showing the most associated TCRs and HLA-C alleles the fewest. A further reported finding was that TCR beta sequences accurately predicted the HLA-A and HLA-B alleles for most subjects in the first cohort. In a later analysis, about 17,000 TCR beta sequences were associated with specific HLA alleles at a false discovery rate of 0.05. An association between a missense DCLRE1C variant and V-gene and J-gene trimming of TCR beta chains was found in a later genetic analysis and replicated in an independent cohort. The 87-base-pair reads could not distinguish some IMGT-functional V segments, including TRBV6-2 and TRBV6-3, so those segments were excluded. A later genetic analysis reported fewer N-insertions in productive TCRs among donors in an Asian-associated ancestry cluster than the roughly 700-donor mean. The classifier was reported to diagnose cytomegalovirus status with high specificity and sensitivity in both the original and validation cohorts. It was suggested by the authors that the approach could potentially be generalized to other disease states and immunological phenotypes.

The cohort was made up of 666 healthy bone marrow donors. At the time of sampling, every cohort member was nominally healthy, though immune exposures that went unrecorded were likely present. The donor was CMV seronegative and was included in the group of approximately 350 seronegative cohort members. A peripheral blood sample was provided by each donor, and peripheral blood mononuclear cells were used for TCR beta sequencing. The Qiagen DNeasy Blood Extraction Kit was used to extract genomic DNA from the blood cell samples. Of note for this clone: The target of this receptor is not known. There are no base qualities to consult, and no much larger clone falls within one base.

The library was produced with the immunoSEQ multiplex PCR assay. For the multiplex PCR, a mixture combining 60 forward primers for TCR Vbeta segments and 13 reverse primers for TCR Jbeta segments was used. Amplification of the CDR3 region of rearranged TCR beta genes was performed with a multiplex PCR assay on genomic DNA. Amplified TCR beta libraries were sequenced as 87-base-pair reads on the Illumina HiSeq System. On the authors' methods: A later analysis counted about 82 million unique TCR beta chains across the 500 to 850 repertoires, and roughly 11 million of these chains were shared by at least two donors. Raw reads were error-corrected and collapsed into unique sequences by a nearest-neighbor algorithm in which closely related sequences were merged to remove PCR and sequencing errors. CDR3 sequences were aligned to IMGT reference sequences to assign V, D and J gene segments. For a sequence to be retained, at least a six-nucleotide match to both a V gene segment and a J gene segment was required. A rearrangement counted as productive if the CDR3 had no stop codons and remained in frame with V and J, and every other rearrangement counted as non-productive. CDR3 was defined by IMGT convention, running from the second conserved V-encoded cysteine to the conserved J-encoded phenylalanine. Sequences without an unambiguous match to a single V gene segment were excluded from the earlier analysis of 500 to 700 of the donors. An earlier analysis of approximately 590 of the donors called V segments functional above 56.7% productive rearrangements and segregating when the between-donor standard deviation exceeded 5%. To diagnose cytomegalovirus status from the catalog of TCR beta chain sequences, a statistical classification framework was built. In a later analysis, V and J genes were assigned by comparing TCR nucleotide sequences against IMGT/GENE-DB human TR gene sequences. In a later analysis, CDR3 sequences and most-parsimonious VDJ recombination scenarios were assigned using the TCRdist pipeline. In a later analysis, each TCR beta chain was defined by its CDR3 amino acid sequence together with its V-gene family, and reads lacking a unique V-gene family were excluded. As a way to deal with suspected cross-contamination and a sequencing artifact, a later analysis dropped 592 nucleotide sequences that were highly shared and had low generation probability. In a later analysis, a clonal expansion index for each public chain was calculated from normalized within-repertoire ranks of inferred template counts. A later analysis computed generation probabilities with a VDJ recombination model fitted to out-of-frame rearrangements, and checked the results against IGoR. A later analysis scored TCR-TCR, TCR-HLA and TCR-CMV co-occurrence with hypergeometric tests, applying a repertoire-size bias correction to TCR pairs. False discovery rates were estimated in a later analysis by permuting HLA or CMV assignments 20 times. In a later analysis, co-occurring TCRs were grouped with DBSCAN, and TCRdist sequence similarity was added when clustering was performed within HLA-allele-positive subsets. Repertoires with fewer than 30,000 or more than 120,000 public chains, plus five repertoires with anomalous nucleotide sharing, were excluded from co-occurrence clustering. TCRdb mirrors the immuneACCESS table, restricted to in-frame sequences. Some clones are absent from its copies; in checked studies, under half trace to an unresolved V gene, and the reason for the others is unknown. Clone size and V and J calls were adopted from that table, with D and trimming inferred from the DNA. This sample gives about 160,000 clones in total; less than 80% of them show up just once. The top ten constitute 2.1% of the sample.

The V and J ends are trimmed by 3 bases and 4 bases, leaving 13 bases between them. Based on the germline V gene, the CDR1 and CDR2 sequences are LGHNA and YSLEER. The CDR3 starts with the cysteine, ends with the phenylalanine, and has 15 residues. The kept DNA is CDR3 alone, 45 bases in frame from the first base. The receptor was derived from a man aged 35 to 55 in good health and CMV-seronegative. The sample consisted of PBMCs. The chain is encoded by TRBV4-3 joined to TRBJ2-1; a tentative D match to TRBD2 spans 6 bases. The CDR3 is CASSQRDWGYNEQFF. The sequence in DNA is TGCGCCAGCAGCCAGCGGGACTGGGGTTACAATGAGCAGTTCTTC.